Below, 32 T cell receptor beta chains from the same sample are listed, as sequenced in a study of shared clonotypes between healthy human individuals. Clones were read by immunoSEQ multiplex PCR, and TCRdb kept only the in-frame ones, dropping some. The table lists a few million clones, over 85% of them singletons, with 0.11% to 0.15% in the top ten. The sequenced material came from naive CD4+ T cells sorted from blood. This sample's subset: CD45RA+ positively selected. The receptors derive from a man between 18 and 35 years old in good health.

A single count supports this clone. The CDR3 spells CASSRASDGPYEQYF. Here the CDR3 DNA reads TGTGCCAGCAGTCGGGCCTCGGACGGACCCTACGAGCAGTACTTC. The chain couples TRBV6-5 to TRBJ2-7; D is ambiguous. The length of the CDR3 is 15 residues. Trimming cost V 5 bases and J 2 bases, with 16 bases left between them. Per the germline V gene, CDR1 is MNHEY and CDR2 is SVGAGI.

This chain links TRBV30 with TRBJ1-5, with no clear D. Germline values: CDR1 GTSNPN, CDR2 SVGIG (reference sequence). V was shortened by 3 bases and J by 2 bases, with 14 bases between the two germline ends. This CDR3 spans 15 amino acids. CDR3 in DNA: TGTGCCTGGAGGGGAAAAGACAAGGGCAATCAGCCCCAGCATTTT. Translated, it gives CAWRGKDKGNQPQHF.

This chain links TRBV4-2 with TRBJ1-3; perhaps TRBD1 as D (6 bases). The CDR3 is 16 residues long. CDR1 and CDR2 from the germline V gene are LGHNA and YNFKEQ. V shed 0 bases and J shed 4 bases, with 13 bases lying between them. The CDR3 DNA reads as TGTGCCAGCAGCCAAGAGGCCAGGGGCTCGGGAAACACCATATATTTT. Translated: CASSQEARGSGNTIYF.

The chain combines TRBV4-1 with TRBJ2-1; 9 nucleotides match TRBD2. Germline V gene data show CDR1 as MGHRA and CDR2 as YSYEKL. The CDR3 extends over 17 amino acids. V lost 4 bases to trimming and J lost 3 bases; unmatched junction nucleotides: 10. CDR3 DNA: TGCGCCAGCAGCCCCCGGGAAGCGGGAGGCAACTACAATGAGCAGTTCTTC. Amino acids: CASSPREAGGNYNEQFF.

On this clone: This specimen includes other DNA sequences encoding the same CDR3. This chain links TRBV6-1 with TRBJ1-3; D perhaps matches TRBD1 (5 bases). Germline V lookup: CDR1 MNHNS, CDR2 SASEGT. The CDR3 loop spans 13 amino acids. Trimming removed 6 bases at V and 4 bases at J, with 10 bases between. Here the CDR3 DNA reads TGTGCCAGCAGGACCGGGGGGGGAAACACCATATATTTT. Its protein product is CASRTGGGNTIYF.

The sample holds one count of this clone. This sequence joins TRBV5-1 and TRBJ2-2; 10 nucleotides line up with TRBD1. Germline values: CDR1 SGHRS, CDR2 YFSETQ. CDR3 length: 16 residues. The junction had 5 bases not matched to a gene; V was cut back by 4 bases and J by 2 bases. CDR3 in amino acids: CASSLDRGINTGELFF. CDR3 DNA sequence: TGCGCCAGCAGCCTGGACAGGGGGATCAACACCGGGGAGCTGTTTTTT.

The rearrangement uses TRBV7-9 and TRBJ2-5; D is undetermined. CDR1 SEHNR and CDR2 FQNEAQ come from the germline V gene (reference sequence). The V end was cut by 1 base, the J end by 2 bases, with 8 bases between. The CDR3 runs to 14 residues. The CDR3 DNA is TGTGCCAGCAGCTTAGGATCTCCACAAGAGACCCAGTACTTC. Its protein is CASSLGSPQETQYF.

The chain carries TRBV5-6 and TRBJ1-4, with TRBD1 matching over 7 bases. V lost 2 bases, J lost 8 bases, and 6 bases stayed unmatched. This CDR3 has 14 amino acids. Germline values: CDR1 SGHDT, CDR2 YYEEEE. The CDR3 reads CASSFGQGQEKLFF. CDR3 DNA: TGTGCCAGCAGCTTTGGTCAGGGACAGGAAAAACTGTTTTTT.

The rearrangement links TRBV4-3 to TRBJ2-7, with D possibly matching TRBD1 (5 bases). V was cut by 0 bases and J by 3 bases, with 21 bases left in between. CDR1 is LGHNA, CDR2 YSLEER, per germline. This CDR3 has 18 residues. CDR3 loop: CASSQDSGSYGLHYEQYF. The CDR3 region has the DNA TGCGCCAGCAGCCAAGATTCAGGGTCTTATGGGCTGCACTACGAGCAGTACTTC.

This chain connects TRBV4-1 to TRBJ2-6; TRBD1 is a possible D gene (6 bases). Trimming removed 2 bases at V and 6 bases at J, with 14 bases between. The CDR3 runs 16 residues. Germline V gene sequence: CDR1 MGHRA, CDR2 YSYEKL. The CDR3 bases are TGCGCCAGCAGCCAACCCGGACAGAGTCAGGCCAACGTCCTGACTTTC. Encoded protein: CASSQPGQSQANVLTF.

The chain is built from TRBV7-2 and TRBJ2-7, with 9 bases matching TRBD2. The CDR3 totals 15 residues. With V trimmed by 3 bases and J by 4 bases, 7 bases remained unmatched. Germline V gives CDR1 SGHTA, CDR2 FQGNSA. The CDR3 spells CASSFVSGSRYEQYF. In DNA form, the CDR3 reads TGTGCCAGCAGCTTTGTTAGCGGGAGTAGGTACGAGCAGTACTTC.

The chain recombines TRBV7-2 with TRBJ2-4; TRBD2 agrees at 10 bases. The germline gives CDR1 SGHTA, CDR2 FQGNSA. CDR3 length: 14 amino acids. V was clipped by 1 base and J by 7 bases; unmatched bases: 1. This CDR3 reads CASSLEREGNIQYF. CDR3 DNA: TGTGCCAGCAGCTTAGAGCGGGAGGGGAACATTCAGTACTTC. The variable domain in full, completed from reference TRBV7-2 and TRBJ2-4, reads GAGVSQSPSNKVTEKGKDVELRCDPISGHTALYWYRQSLGQGLEFLIYFQGNSAPDKSGLPSDRFSAERTGGSVSTLTIQRTQQEDSAVYLCASSLEREGNIQYFGAGTRLSVL.

This clone was recorded only once. This specimen includes other DNA sequences encoding the same CDR3. The chain recombines TRBV9 with TRBJ1-6; D unclear. The CDR3 totals 15 residues. Germline-derived CDR1 and CDR2 are SGDLS and YYNGEE. V was pared by 1 base and J by 1 base, with 6 bases between. CDR3 sequence: CASSVSSSYNSPLHF. The CDR3 DNA reads as TGTGCCAGCAGCGTAAGCAGTTCCTATAATTCACCCCTCCACTTT.

The V and J genes are TRBV29-1 and TRBJ2-3; 11 bases align to TRBD2. The CDR3 totals 16 residues. Germline V gene sequence: CDR1 SQVTM, CDR2 ANQGSEA. V shed 4 bases, J shed 2 bases, and the junction held 8 bases outside the gene matches. CDR3 amino acids: CSVAPRLAGHTDTQYF. The DNA of the CDR3 is TGCAGCGTTGCACCCCGACTAGCGGGACACACAGATACGCAGTATTTT.

This clone was observed once. This chain joins TRBV5-1 and TRBJ2-3; D uncertain. CDR1 is SGHRS and CDR2 is YFSETQ in the germline V gene. Trimming cost V 4 bases and J 6 bases, with 12 bases left between them. The CDR3 consists of 13 residues. Written as DNA, the CDR3 is TGCGCCAGCAGCCCCCGGACGTCCGATACGCAGTATTTT. It translates to CASSPRTSDTQYF.

A word on this clone: Other DNA sequences from this sample encode an identical CDR3 as well. The genes are TRBV6-5 and TRBJ2-7; 10 positions match TRBD1. CDR1 and CDR2 (germline): MNHEY, SVGAGI. V was pared by 5 bases and J by 2 bases, with 6 bases of the junction left unmatched. The CDR3 runs to 15 residues. CDR3 in DNA: TGTGCCAGCAGTCAGTCCGGGACAGGGGCCTACGAGCAGTACTTC. It codes for CASSQSGTGAYEQYF.

The table lists this clone with a count of one. Other nucleotide sequences in the sample specify the same CDR3. This sequence joins TRBV20-1 and TRBJ2-7, with a weak D call TRBD1 (5 bases). Germline lookup yields CDR1 DFQATT and CDR2 SNEGSKA (reference sequence). With 3 bases removed from V and 4 bases from J, the gap between germline ends came to 7 bases. The CDR3 loop spans 11 amino acids. The CDR3 sequence: CSASQGYEQYF. The CDR3 nucleotides read TGCAGTGCTAGTCAGGGTTACGAGCAGTACTTC.

The V call is TRBV30, the J call TRBJ2-1; 14 bases are a match to TRBD2. Unmatched junction bases numbered 3, after V lost 5 bases and J lost 3 bases. CDR3 length: 15 amino acids. The germline CDR1 and CDR2 sequences are GTSNPN and SVGIG (reference sequence). The CDR3 reads CAWGGTSGSYNEQFF. CDR3 nucleotide sequence: TGTGCCTGGGGGGGGACTAGCGGGAGCTACAATGAGCAGTTCTTC. Variable domain in full (rest from reference TRBV30 and TRBJ2-1): SQTIHQWPATLVQPVGSPLSLECTVEGTSNPNLYWYRQAAGRGLQLLFYSVGIGQISSEVPQNLSASRPQDRQFILSSKKLLLSDSGFYLCAWGGTSGSYNEQFFGPGTRLTVL.

The rearrangement joins TRBV2 to TRBJ2-7; D unresolved. Germline assignment: CDR1 SNHLY and CDR2 FYNNEI. The germline V and J ends were trimmed by 1 base and 3 bases, with 13 bases remaining between them. This CDR3 spans 15 amino acids. The CDR3 is CASSEEVGLSYEQYF. In DNA, the CDR3 is TGTGCCAGCAGTGAAGAGGTGGGGTTAAGCTACGAGCAGTACTTC.

The gene calls are TRBV10-1 and TRBJ1-5; 9 bases are a match to TRBD1. V was pared by 6 bases and J by 1 base, with 1 base of the junction left unmatched. This CDR3 has 14 amino acids. The germline V gene has CDR1 WNHNN and CDR2 SYGVQD (reference sequence). The CDR3 is CASRGTGSNQPQHF. The CDR3 bases are TGCGCCAGCAGGGGGACAGGGAGCAATCAGCCCCAGCATTTT.

The rearrangement uses TRBV27 and TRBJ1-5; the D is unclear. V was shortened by 7 bases and J by 4 bases, with 11 bases between the two germline ends. The CDR3 is 13 residues long. The germline V gene encodes CDR1 MNHEY and CDR2 SMNVEV (reference sequence). The CDR3 loop reads CASKGLGNQPQHF. In DNA, the CDR3 is TGTGCCAGCAAAGGCCTGGGGAATCAGCCCCAGCATTTT.

This clone appeared once. The chain links TRBV6-1 to TRBJ1-5; TRBD1 matches at 10 bases. The CDR3 extends over 14 amino acids. The junction had 1 base not matched to a gene; V was cut back by 8 bases and J by 0 bases. Germline lookup yields CDR1 MNHNS and CDR2 SASEGT. Here the CDR3 reads CASGQGDSNQPQHF. CDR3 nucleotide sequence: TGTGCCAGCGGACAGGGGGATAGCAATCAGCCCCAGCATTTT.

Remarks on this clone: The same CDR3 is also encoded by other DNA sequences in this sample. V is TRBV14 and J is TRBJ1-2; no clear D. The CDR3 runs 12 residues. Between the trimmed V and J ends, which lost 2 bases and 1 base, there was a span of 2 bases. Germline V gene lookup returns CDR1 SGHDN and CDR2 FVKESK. The CDR3 nucleotides are TGTGCCAGCAGCCAAAATAACTATGGCTACACCTTC. Translation: CASSQNNYGYTF.

The CDR3 loop is CASREGQGAPYEQYF. The CDR3 bases are TGTGCCAGCAGAGAGGGACAGGGGGCCCCCTACGAGCAGTACTTC. J is TRBJ2-7 and V is TRBV2; 12 bases match TRBD1. The J segment lost 2 bases and the V segment lost 6 bases, leaving 5 bases of the junction unmatched. Germline V gene sequence: CDR1 SNHLY, CDR2 FYNNEI. The CDR3 extends over 15 amino acids.

The chain carries TRBV5-4 and TRBJ1-3, with a possible D match to TRBD1 (6 bases). V lost 0 bases, J lost 4 bases, and 11 bases lay in between. This CDR3 region has 15 residues. Germline loops: CDR1 SGHNT, CDR2 YYREEE (reference sequence). In nucleotides, the CDR3 is TGTGCCAGCAGCTTGGACAGGGCGGTGGGAAACACCATATATTTT. Its protein is CASSLDRAVGNTIYF.

The J gene is TRBJ2-3, the V gene TRBV6-8; 8 bases are a match to TRBD2. The junction had 23 bases not matched to a gene; V was cut back by 11 bases and J by 4 bases. CDR1 is MNHGY, CDR2 SAAAGT, per germline. CDR3 length: 18 amino acids. The DNA of the CDR3 is TGTGCCCGGTTCCAGAACGGGAGGGCCTGGCATTTCTCAGATACGCAGTATTTT. Translated, it gives CARFQNGRAWHFSDTQYF.

The chain has TRBV5-8 and TRBJ2-3; a possible D gene is TRBD1 (5 bases). Germline V gives CDR1 SGHTS, CDR2 YDEGEE. CDR3 size: 16 residues. V lost 3 bases and J lost 2, with 16 bases in between. CDR3 sequence (DNA): TGTGCCAGCAGCTGGGGCGACAGCAGATCCACAGATACGCAGTATTTT. Residues: CASSWGDSRSTDTQYF.

This chain joins TRBV30 and TRBJ2-5; D might be TRBD2 (5 bases). Trimming cost V 4 bases and J 1 base, with 7 bases left between them. The CDR3 covers 12 residues. CDR1 GTSNPN and CDR2 SVGIG come from the germline V gene (reference sequence). The CDR3 reads CAWMRAQETQYF. The CDR3 DNA reads as TGTGCCTGGATGCGGGCCCAAGAGACCCAGTACTTC.

The chain joins TRBV27 to TRBJ1-3; possibly TRBD1 for D (5 bases). Trimming removed 5 bases at V and 2 bases at J, with 16 bases between. CDR1 is MNHEY, CDR2 SMNVEV, per germline (reference sequence). CDR3 size: 16 residues. In nucleotides, the CDR3 is TGTGCCAGCAGTCCCCTCGGGGGGGGTGCTGGAAACACCATATATTTT. It is translated as CASSPLGGGAGNTIYF.

The CDR3 nucleotides are TGTGCCAGCAGCGTAGATGGGACAGGCTCGTATGGCTACACCTTC. Protein: CASSVDGTGSYGYTF. V is TRBV9 and J is TRBJ1-2; 8 bases map to TRBD1. The length of the CDR3 is 15 residues. Germline trimming cut 0 bases from V and 5 bases from J; bases unmatched to any gene: 6. The germline CDR1 and CDR2 sequences are SGDLS and YYNGEE. Full variable domain (rest looked up from reference TRBV9 and TRBJ1-2): DSGVTQTPKHLITATGQRVTLRCSPRSGDLSVYWYQQSLDQGLQFLIQYYNGEERAKGNILERFSAQQFPDLHSELNLSSLELGDSALYFCASSVDGTGSYGYTFGSGTRLTVV.

The genes are TRBV5-4 and TRBJ1-3; possible D gene TRBD1, 6 bases. The CDR3 extends over 16 amino acids. In germline, CDR1 is SGHNT, CDR2 YYREEE (reference sequence). The germline V and J ends were trimmed by 5 bases and 2 bases, with 17 bases remaining between them. The CDR3 loop is CASSRDGGRAGNTIYF. The CDR3, as DNA: TGTGCCAGCAGTAGAGATGGGGGGCGCGCTGGAAACACCATATATTTT.

This sequence joins TRBV6-5 and TRBJ2-6; D uncertain. The CDR3 contains 14 residues. Deletions cut 8 bases from V and 1 base from J, with 9 bases between. Germline-derived CDR1 and CDR2 are MNHEY and SVGAGI. The CDR3: CASSSQSGANVLTF. The CDR3 nucleotides are TGTGCCAGCTCTTCTCAGTCTGGGGCCAACGTCCTGACTTTC.